Listed below are T cell receptor beta chains from one sample, sequenced in a study of cytomegalovirus exposure and HLA in healthy donors. Measured with immunoSEQ multiplex PCR; TCRdb has only the in-frame clones, and not every one. The sample consists of 100,000 to 150,000 clones, about 89% of them appearing once. Sequencing was done on a sample of PBMCs. The receptors were gathered from a woman between 18 and 30 years old in good health and CMV-seronegative. Each CDR3 is given with its conserved first and last residue. D genes are given only for firm matches. Not every row has a clone size; where given, it reads once, few, many or a size class.

len	d_gene	abundance	v_gene	j_gene	CDR3aa	CDR3nt
17	TRBD1	.	TRBV7-8	TRBJ1-5	CASSLGTPGQGRQPQHF	TGTGCCAGCAGCTTAGGGACACCGGGACAGGGCCGACAGCCCCAGCATTTT
12	.	.	TRBV6-6	TRBJ2-1	CASSYEPNEQFF	TGTGCCAGCAGTTACGAGCCCAATGAGCAGTTCTTC
15	TRBD1	.	TRBV28	TRBJ2-5	CASSLETGYQETQYF	TGTGCCAGCAGTTTAGAGACAGGGTACCAAGAGACCCAGTACTTC
14	TRBD1	.	TRBV6-1	TRBJ2-1	CASRVRTGSNEQFF	TGTGCCAGCAGGGTTCGGACAGGGTCGAATGAGCAGTTCTTC
15	TRBD2	.	TRBV5-1	TRBJ2-7	CASSLGLAGAYEQYF	TGCGCCAGCAGCTTGGGGCTAGCGGGAGCCTACGAGCAGTACTTC
12	.	.	TRBV6-7	TRBJ2-5	CASSYTRATQYF	TGTGCCAGCAGTTACACGAGGGCGACCCAGTACTTC
19	TRBD2	once	TRBV5-4	TRBJ2-1	CASSLPYGGPSGRVNEQFF	TGTGCCAGCAGCTTGCCCTACGGAGGGCCAAGCGGGAGAGTCAATGAGCAGTTCTTC
15	TRBD1	.	TRBV30	TRBJ1-1	CAWSGAMTGTTEAFF	TGTGCCTGGAGTGGGGCAATGACAGGGACCACTGAAGCTTTCTTT
16	TRBD1	.	TRBV5-6	TRBJ1-2	CASSFLDRAGIYGYTF	TGTGCCAGCAGCTTCCTGGACAGGGCTGGGATTTATGGCTACACCTTC
14	.	.	TRBV7-2	TRBJ2-2	CASSPGLSTGELFF	TGTGCCAGCAGCCCCGGACTATCTACCGGGGAGCTGTTTTTT
11	.	.	TRBV29-1	TRBJ2-3	CSGSATDTQYF	TGCAGCGGGAGTGCCACAGATACGCAGTATTTT
15	.	few	TRBV25-1	TRBJ2-3	CATEGGGSSTDTQYF	TGTGCCACTGAGGGAGGGGGGAGTAGCACAGATACGCAGTATTTT
17	.	once	TRBV12-5	TRBJ2-1	CASGLVTPGSANNEQFF	TGTGCTAGTGGTTTGGTAACCCCGGGATCGGCCAACAATGAGCAGTTCTTC
15	TRBD1	.	TRBV5-4	TRBJ2-5	CASHARDRKGETQYF	TGTGCCAGCCATGCCAGGGACAGAAAGGGAGAGACCCAGTACTTC
17	TRBD1	.	TRBV4-1	TRBJ2-7	CASSLPTKTGALHEQYF	TGCGCCAGCAGCCTGCCTACAAAGACAGGGGCGCTCCACGAGCAGTACTTC
12	TRBD2	.	TRBV28	TRBJ2-5	CASGTSVETQYF	TGTGCCAGCGGGACTAGCGTAGAGACCCAGTACTTC
13	.	.	TRBV5-4	TRBJ1-4	CASGSTTNEKLFF	TGTGCCAGCGGGAGCACCACTAATGAAAAACTGTTTTTT
12	TRBD2	few	TRBV11-3	TRBJ2-7	CASSPPSGLTYF	TGTGCCAGCAGCCCCCCTAGCGGACTAACCTACTTC
14	.	.	TRBV9	TRBJ2-2	CASSRGPSTGELFF	TGTGCCAGCAGTCGTGGGCCTTCCACCGGGGAGCTGTTTTTT
15	.	.	TRBV6-5	TRBJ2-7	CASRTTPRSIDEQYF	TGTGCCAGCAGAACCACCCCGCGCTCCATCGACGAGCAGTACTTC
14	.	.	TRBV13	TRBJ2-7	CASSRLGQGDEQYF	TGTGCCAGCAGCCGCTTGGGGCAGGGTGACGAGCAGTACTTC
14	.	.	TRBV7-9	TRBJ1-2	CASSLQNRNYGYTF	TGTGCCAGCAGCCTACAGAACCGTAACTATGGCTACACCTTC
14	.	once	TRBV13	TRBJ2-1	CASSTNRRNDEQFF	TGTGCCAGCAGCACCAATCGTAGAAACGATGAGCAGTTCTTC